Following are 9 T cell receptor beta chains from one sample sequenced in a study of vaccination and CD4 T cells after COVID-19. Their antigen targets remain unknown. Treatment described: approximately nine-day PBMC culture with coronavirus spike peptide pools or control peptides (ViraFEST assay). The Oncomine TCR Beta short-read assay sequenced DNA from cultured CD4+ T cells. Each CDR3 protein is one row after TCRdb ran MiXCR on the PCR reads. Of over 10,000 distinct CDR3 sequences listed, around 45% are singletons. Material: CD4+ T cells from blood, cultured in vitro, obtained after SARS-CoV-2 vaccination. Receptors originate from a human donor who had recovered from COVID-19.

This chain connects TRBV19 to TRBJ1-2, with D maybe TRBD1 (5 bases). The CDR3 spans 12 residues. The germline V gene has CDR1 LNHDA and CDR2 SQIVND (reference sequence). Trimming took 3 bases from V and 8 from J, leaving 10 bases between them. The chain's CDR3 is CASSIGGSGYTF. The CDR3 DNA sequence: TGTGCCAGTAGTATCGGGGGGAGCGGCTACACCTTC.

This clonotype was detected a few times. The chain recombines TRBV7-9 with TRBJ2-5; the match to TRBD1 covers 7 bases. Germline V gene sequence: CDR1 SEHNR, CDR2 FQNEAQ (reference sequence). CDR3 length: 15 residues. V was pared by 4 bases and J by 7 bases, with 12 bases of the junction left unmatched. The CDR3 region has the DNA TGTGCCAGCAGCTCCAACTACAGGGGAATAGGGACCCAGTACTTC. Translation gives CASSSNYRGIGTQYF.

This clonotype was counted only a few times. This chain joins TRBV11-3 and TRBJ2-7; 9 nucleotides line up with TRBD1. The CDR3 has 16 residues. CDR1 and CDR2 from the germline V gene are SGHNT and YENEEA. V shed 1 base and J 7 bases; nucleotides not matched to a gene: 11. DNA for the CDR3: TGTGCCAGCAGCTTAGGTTCCGGGACAGGGTATTGGGAGCAGTACTTC. This gives the protein CASSLGSGTGYWEQYF. The entire variable domain, with the rest obtained from reference TRBV11-3 and TRBJ2-7, is as follows: EAGVVQSPRYKIIEKKQPVAFWCNPISGHNTLYWYLQNLGQGPELLIRYENEEAVDDSQLPKDRFSAERLKGVDSTLKIQPAELGDSAVYLCASSLGSGTGYWEQYFGPGTRLTVT.

This clonotype was recorded a few times. The chain uses TRBV6-1 and TRBJ1-5; D is perhaps TRBD1 (5 bases). V lost 6 bases to trimming and J lost 0 bases, with 15 bases between them. From germline, CDR1 is MNHNS and CDR2 SASEGT. The CDR3 contains 16 residues. CDR3 residues: CASSQSGGSSNQPQHF. CDR3 nucleotides: TGTGCCAGCAGCCAATCCGGGGGGAGTAGCAATCAGCCCCAGCATTTT.

The chain is built from TRBV18 and TRBJ1-6, with 7 bases aligning to TRBD1. Trimming removed 6 bases from V and 7 bases from J; junction bases left unmatched: 9. The CDR3 extends over 15 amino acids. Per the germline V gene, CDR1 is KGHSH and CDR2 is LQKENI. CDR3 nucleotide sequence: TGTGCCAGCTCGCAAGCACAGGGGCGCAATTCACCCCTCCACTTT. Its translation: CASSQAQGRNSPLHF.

The chain employs TRBV2 and TRBJ2-5, with D hard to call. V was trimmed by 0 bases and J by 5 bases, leaving 19 bases between them. This CDR3 contains 17 residues. CDR1 and CDR2 (germline): SNHLY, FYNNEI. In nucleotides, the CDR3 is TGTGCCAGCAGTGAAGCAGGTTGGGGAAAAGATGGGGAGACCCAGTACTTC. It specifies CASSEAGWGKDGETQYF.

The V gene is TRBV20-1, the J gene TRBJ2-1; TRBD2 aligns across 13 bases. Germline CDR1 reads DFQATT; CDR2 reads SNEGSKA (reference sequence). The CDR3 consists of 15 residues. V trimming: 6 bases; J trimming: 5 bases; junction bases outside the gene matches: 7. This CDR3 reads CSARMTSGRNNEQFF. In DNA form, the CDR3 reads TGCAGTGCCAGAATGACTAGCGGGAGGAACAATGAGCAGTTCTTC.

The chain joins TRBV7-3 to TRBJ2-1, with a tentative D call TRBD2 (5 bases). V was trimmed by 4 bases and J by 10 bases, leaving 23 bases between them. The CDR3 is made up of 16 amino acids. The V gene's germline CDR1 is SGHTA and CDR2 FQGTGA. The CDR3 is CASSSEAATPQMEQFF. CDR3 nucleotide sequence: TGTGCCAGCAGCTCGGAGGCTGCAACGCCGCAAATGGAGCAGTTCTTC.

This clonotype was observed a few times. CDR3 coding DNA: TGTGCCAGCAGTTCGGACGGTGACTATGGCTACACCTTC. This gives the protein CASSSDGDYGYTF. The J gene is TRBJ1-2, the V gene TRBV12-3 or TRBV12-4, with no clear D. CDR3 length: 13 residues. Trimming stripped 4 bases from V and 3 bases from J, with 9 bases between.